This note documents a single TCR beta chain sequence. This sample is part of a study of shared clonotypes between healthy human individuals. The study enrolled healthy HIV-negative adults without recent acute infections or vaccinations as donors. Splitting of CD4+ cells produced CD45RA+ naive and CD45RA-negative memory subsets. Generated by immunoSEQ multiplex PCR, the TCRdb table keeps only in-frame clones and is missing some. The sample has 2 million to 2.5 million clones, 93% seen once. The length of the CDR3 is 12 residues. Trimming stripped 5 bases from V and 8 bases from J, with 12 bases between. CDR1 and CDR2 (germline): MNHEY, SVGAGI.

The sample consisted of naive CD4+ T cells from PBMCs. Described subset: CD45RA+ positively selected. The rearrangement uses TRBV6-5 and TRBJ1-2; TRBD1 might be the D (5 bases). The TCR sequence derives from a man younger than 35 in good health. Some clones in this sample may be carry-over from other donors' samples. In DNA, the CDR3 is TGTGCCAGCAGTATAGGGGATCGGGGCTACACCTTC. Protein product: CASSIGDRGYTF.